This T cell receptor (beta chain) was identified during a study of memory CD4+ T cells and cytomegalovirus serostatus. Produced via immunoSEQ multiplex PCR; TCRdb's table is partial and in-frame only. In the table there are over 55,000 clones, approximately 80% of which are singletons. The study's findings and limits: The CMV-associated TCR signature appears largely within the CD4+ memory repertoire. Repertoires predicted CMV serostatus with median bootstrapped AUC of approximately 0.94.

The trim removed 5 bases at V and 1 base at J, leaving 4 bases unmatched. CDR1 and CDR2 (germline): SGHTA, FQGNSA. The CDR3 runs to 14 residues. Worth noting for this clone: What it binds is unknown.

Single viable CD3+CD4+CD8-CD45RO+ cells were sorted as the memory CD4+ T cells. The chain combines TRBV7-2 with TRBJ2-7; 8 bases are shared with TRBD1. This TCR came from an adult in good health and CMV-seronegative. Specimen: memory CD4+ T cells from blood. The CDR3 DNA reads as TGTGCCAGCAGCATCGGGACAGGTTCCTACGAGCAGTACTTC. Amino acid sequence: CASSIGTGSYEQYF.